What follows describes a single TCR beta chain. Its matching antigen is unknown. CDR1 and CDR2 from the germline V gene are SQVTM and ANQGSEA. The CDR3 contains 16 residues. Trimming pared 4 bases from V and 2 bases from J, leaving 20 bases between. Every donor was a healthy Caucasian. The source of the sample is a study of identical twins. MiXCR, applied by TCRdb to the 5' RACE reads, yields one record per CDR3 protein. The sample records about 890,000 distinct CDR3 sequences, over 9% being singletons. Points from the study as a whole: Models predicted less out-of-frame TCR alpha sharing in monozygotic twins than was found.

This sample also appeared in a second study, on yellow fever vaccine responses in identical twins. According to that study: After vaccination, twins' T cell response reportedly seemed partly convergent, partly personalized.

The V call is TRBV29-1, the J call TRBJ1-1; a weak D match, TRBD1 (6 bases). What was sequenced was PBMCs. The clonotype originates from a woman aged 18-30 years in good health. Here the CDR3 DNA reads TGCAGCGTTGCGTCCAGGCACGCCAGGGGCAACACTGAAGCTTTCTTT. It codes for CSVASRHARGNTEAFF. Using reference TRBV29-1 and TRBJ1-1 for the parts outside the CDR3, the full variable domain is SAVISQKPSRDICQRGTSLTIQCQVDSQVTMMFWYRQQPGQSLTLIATANQGSEATYESGFVIDKFPISRPNLTFSTLTVSNMSPEDSSIYLCSVASRHARGNTEAFFGQGTRLTVV.